The 24 T cell receptor beta chains given below trace back to one sample, sequenced in a study of identifying expanded T cells in peripheral blood. Clones were read by immunoSEQ multiplex PCR, and TCRdb kept only the in-frame ones, dropping some. The sample has about 94,000 clones, roughly 88% seen once. Sequencing was carried out using blood. These receptors were taken from a person aged 18 to 75 in good health.

The V call is TRBV9, the J call TRBJ2-3, with 8 bases fitting TRBD2. This CDR3 has 13 amino acids. The germline gives CDR1 SGDLS, CDR2 YYNGEE. V was pared by 7 bases and J by 9 bases, with 10 bases of the junction left unmatched. The CDR3 coding sequence is TGTGCCAGCGAGGGACTAGTTCCGTCGACGCAGTATTTT. It is translated as CASEGLVPSTQYF.

This chain links TRBV7-8 with TRBJ1-1; D remains unclear. Germline lookup yields CDR1 SGHVS and CDR2 FQNEAQ. V was clipped by 2 bases and J by 1 base, with 2 bases between them. The CDR3 has 12 amino acids. CDR3 DNA: TGTGCCAGCAGCTTAAAGAACACTGAAGCTTTCTTT. This encodes CASSLKNTEAFF.

J is TRBJ2-1 and V is TRBV6-5; weak D call: TRBD1 (6 bases). CDR1 is MNHEY, CDR2 SVGAGI, per germline. V lost 2 bases to trimming and J lost 4 bases, with 6 bases between them. The CDR3 length is 13 residues. Written as DNA, the CDR3 is TGTGCCAGCAGTTACGACAGGTACAATGAGCAGTTCTTC. Its protein product is CASSYDRYNEQFF.

This clone was detected once. The V gene is TRBV19, the J gene TRBJ1-1; perhaps TRBD1 as D (5 bases). This CDR3 is built from 14 residues. Per the germline V gene, CDR1 is LNHDA and CDR2 is SQIVND (reference sequence). The V end lost 6 bases, the J end lost 6 bases, and 17 bases lay between the germline ends. The chain's CDR3 is CASSTTRQGAEAFF. CDR3 coding DNA: TGTGCCAGTAGCACGACCAGGCAGGGCGCTGAAGCTTTCTTT.

The genes are TRBV29-1 and TRBJ2-3; 10 nucleotides align to TRBD1. Germline-derived CDR1 and CDR2 are SQVTM and ANQGSEA. This CDR3 is 17 amino acids long. Unmatched junction bases numbered 14, after V lost 6 bases and J lost 2 bases. This CDR3 is CSVDTSPGTGATDTQYF. CDR3 coding DNA: TGCAGCGTGGATACCTCCCCCGGGACAGGGGCCACAGATACGCAGTATTTT.

In this sample, this clone turned up once. V usage is TRBV2 and J usage is TRBJ2-5, with 11 bases lining up with TRBD2. Germline-derived CDR1 and CDR2 are SNHLY and FYNNEI. CDR3 size: 15 residues. V shed 7 bases and J 0 bases; nucleotides not matched to a gene: 4. The CDR3 is CASTGLAGNQETQYF. For the CDR3, the DNA is TGTGCCAGCACAGGACTAGCGGGCAACCAAGAGACCCAGTACTTC.

J is TRBJ2-1 and V is TRBV7-3; 7 bases map to TRBD2. CDR1 and CDR2 (germline): SGHTA, FQGTGA. The CDR3 is 15 amino acids. The V and J ends lost 8 bases and 8 bases, in that order; junction bases with no gene match: 15. The CDR3 spells CASAPVAGVLDEQFF. The CDR3 DNA reads as TGTGCCAGCGCGCCTGTGGCGGGAGTTCTGGATGAGCAGTTCTTC.

The J gene is TRBJ2-3, the V gene TRBV5-6; the D gene could be TRBD1 or TRBD2 (5 bases each). Germline CDR1 is SGHDT and CDR2 is YYEEEE. The CDR3 runs to 14 residues. V was cut by 7 bases and J by 3 bases, with 15 bases left in between. Here the CDR3 reads CASEGQGGTDTQYF. In DNA form, the CDR3 reads TGTGCCAGCGAGGGCCAGGGTGGTACAGATACGCAGTATTTT.

The gene calls are TRBV9 and TRBJ1-6; D is undetermined. The germline gives CDR1 SGDLS, CDR2 YYNGEE. The CDR3 loop spans 14 amino acids. Trimming took 2 bases from V and 10 from J, leaving 13 bases between them. CDR3 protein: CASSVLGSGSPLHF. For the CDR3, the DNA is TGTGCCAGCAGCGTGCTAGGGTCCGGCTCACCCCTCCACTTT.

This clone was detected only a few times. The genes are TRBV27 and TRBJ2-7; TRBD1 agrees at 8 bases. The CDR3 has 13 residues. CDR1 is MNHEY, CDR2 SMNVEV, per germline (reference sequence). With V trimmed by 8 bases and J by 1 base, 4 bases remained unmatched. The CDR3 protein is CASGRQGSYEQYF. The DNA for the CDR3 is TGTGCCAGCGGTAGACAGGGGTCCTACGAGCAGTACTTC.

The chain joins TRBV7-3 to TRBJ2-1; 8 nucleotides align to TRBD2. Losses at the gene ends were 2 bases for V and 6 bases for J; bases not matched to a gene: 3. Germline V CDR1 and CDR2: SGHTA, FQGTGA. This CDR3 spans 14 amino acids. The CDR3 spells CASSLAGGFNEQFF. The DNA for the CDR3 is TGTGCCAGCAGCTTAGCGGGGGGTTTCAATGAGCAGTTCTTC.

This chain uses TRBV12-5 with TRBJ2-3; D gene ambiguous. Germline V gives CDR1 LGHNT, CDR2 FRNRAP. V lost 6 bases and J lost 2, with 3 bases in between. The CDR3 covers 11 residues. CDR3 bases: TGTGCTAGTGGGAACACAGATACGCAGTATTTT. This codes for CASGNTDTQYF.

CDR3 sequence reads: CASSPWTSHDEQFF. In nucleotides, the CDR3 is TGCGCCAGCAGCCCCTGGACTAGTCACGATGAGCAGTTCTTC. V gene TRBV4-3 combines with J gene TRBJ2-1; 7 bases fit TRBD2. V was pared by 4 bases and J by 8 bases, with 8 bases of the junction left unmatched. The CDR3 length is 14 residues. Per the germline V gene, CDR1 is LGHNA and CDR2 is YSLEER.

This chain connects TRBV5-1 to TRBJ2-2; TRBD1 aligns across 9 bases. The CDR3 runs to 15 residues. CDR1 and CDR2 (germline): SGHRS, YFSETQ. J was trimmed by 4 bases and V by 3 bases; bases with no gene match: 4. This CDR3 reads CASSWGQGTTGELFF. The CDR3 nucleotides read TGCGCCAGCAGCTGGGGACAGGGCACCACCGGGGAGCTGTTTTTT.

This rearrangement joins TRBV21-1 to TRBJ1-5. TRBV21-1 is tagged as a pseudogene. This CDR3 region has 18 residues. The CDR3 protein is CASSSIPIPGLEDQPQHF. The CDR3 DNA reads as TGTGCCAGCAGCAGCATCCCCATTCCGGGACTTGAAGATCAGCCCCAGCATTTT.

The chain is built from TRBV30 and TRBJ2-3; 9 positions match TRBD1. CDR1 and CDR2 (germline): GTSNPN, SVGIG (reference sequence). The CDR3 has 12 residues. V was pared by 8 bases and J by 2 bases, with 2 bases of the junction left unmatched. Written as DNA, the CDR3 is TGTGCCGGGACAGGGATCACAGATACGCAGTATTTT. Amino acid sequence: CAGTGITDTQYF.

V gene TRBV5-4 combines with J gene TRBJ1-6; D call uncertain. CDR3 length: 15 residues. Germline CDR1 SGHNT, CDR2 YYREEE (reference sequence). Trimming left V 0 bases short and J 0 bases short, with 4 bases between. The CDR3 DNA follows: TGTGCCAGCAGCTTGGGGGCCTCCTATAATTCACCCCTCCACTTT. It codes for CASSLGASYNSPLHF. The variable domain in full, with the rest retrieved from reference TRBV5-4 and TRBJ1-6, is ETGVTQSPTHLIKTRGQQVTLRCSSQSGHNTVSWYQQALGQGPQFIFQYYREEENGRGNFPPRFSGLQFPNYSSELNVNALELDDSALYLCASSLGASYNSPLHFGNGTRLTVT.

The genes are TRBV4-2 and TRBJ1-1, with D perhaps TRBD1 (5 bases). Germline V gene sequence: CDR1 LGHNA, CDR2 YNFKEQ. The CDR3 contains 16 residues. V lost 0 bases, J lost 5 bases, and 16 bases lay in between. The CDR3 loop is CASSQDAGRRGTEAFF. In DNA, the CDR3 is TGTGCCAGCAGCCAAGATGCGGGACGGCGGGGGACTGAAGCTTTCTTT.

V usage is TRBV18 and J usage is TRBJ1-5; TRBD1 agrees at 8 bases. V lost 2 bases, J lost 6 bases, and 9 bases stayed unmatched. Germline V gene data show CDR1 as KGHSH and CDR2 as LQKENI. The CDR3 loop spans 16 amino acids. DNA of the CDR3: TGTGCCAGCTCACCAGAAGGACAGGGTGGGAGTCAGCCCCAGCATTTT. Translation gives CASSPEGQGGSQPQHF.

The V and J genes are TRBV6-5 and TRBJ1-1, with D perhaps matching TRBD1 (6 bases). V was trimmed by 10 bases and J by 4 bases, leaving 19 bases between them. The germline CDR1 and CDR2 sequences are MNHEY and SVGAGI. This CDR3 has 14 amino acids. For the CDR3, the DNA is TGTGCCACGCTGACAGGTCGGGGGGCCACTGAAGCTTTCTTT. It codes for CATLTGRGATEAFF.

The genes are TRBV2 and TRBJ1-1, with TRBD1 as a possible D gene (6 bases). V was trimmed by 6 bases and J by 4 bases, leaving 12 bases between them. The CDR3 runs 13 residues. Germline CDR1 is SNHLY and CDR2 is FYNNEI. CDR3: CASSNREVTEAFF. CDR3 bases: TGTGCCAGCAGCAACAGGGAAGTCACTGAAGCTTTCTTT.

V and J are TRBV28 and TRBJ2-6; D gene unclear. The CDR3 extends over 14 amino acids. The germline V and J ends were trimmed by 10 bases and 4 bases, with 14 bases remaining between them. The germline CDR1 and CDR2 sequences are MDHEN and SYDVKM. Written as DNA, the CDR3 is TGTGCCACCGCTCGGAGTGCGGGGGCCAACGTCCTGACTTTC. Translating it yields CATARSAGANVLTF. The complete variable domain, with remaining parts taken from reference TRBV28 and TRBJ2-6, reads DVKVTQSSRYLVKRTGEKVFLECVQDMDHENMFWYRQDPGLGLRLIYFSYDVKMKEKGDIPEGYSVSREKKERFSLILESASTNQTSMYLCATARSAGANVLTFGAGSRLTVL.

V gene TRBV20-1 combines with J gene TRBJ2-3; 7 bases agree with TRBD1. Per the germline V gene, CDR1 is DFQATT and CDR2 is SNEGSKA (reference sequence). The V gene end was trimmed by 6 bases and the J gene end by 13 bases; junction bases not matched to a gene: 10. The CDR3 spans 11 residues. CDR3 nucleotides: TGCAGTGCGCCCGAGGGGGCGAGGGAGTATTTT. Amino acids: CSAPEGAREYF.

The genes are TRBV5-5 and TRBJ1-3; no reliable D call. Deletions cut 2 bases from V and 2 bases from J, with 17 bases between. Germline V gene sequence: CDR1 SGHKS, CDR2 YYEKEE (reference sequence). The CDR3 runs to 17 residues. The CDR3 region has the DNA TGTGCCAGCAGCTTACGGGGTGACGGCCGCACTGGAAACACCATATATTTT. Translating it yields CASSLRGDGRTGNTIYF.